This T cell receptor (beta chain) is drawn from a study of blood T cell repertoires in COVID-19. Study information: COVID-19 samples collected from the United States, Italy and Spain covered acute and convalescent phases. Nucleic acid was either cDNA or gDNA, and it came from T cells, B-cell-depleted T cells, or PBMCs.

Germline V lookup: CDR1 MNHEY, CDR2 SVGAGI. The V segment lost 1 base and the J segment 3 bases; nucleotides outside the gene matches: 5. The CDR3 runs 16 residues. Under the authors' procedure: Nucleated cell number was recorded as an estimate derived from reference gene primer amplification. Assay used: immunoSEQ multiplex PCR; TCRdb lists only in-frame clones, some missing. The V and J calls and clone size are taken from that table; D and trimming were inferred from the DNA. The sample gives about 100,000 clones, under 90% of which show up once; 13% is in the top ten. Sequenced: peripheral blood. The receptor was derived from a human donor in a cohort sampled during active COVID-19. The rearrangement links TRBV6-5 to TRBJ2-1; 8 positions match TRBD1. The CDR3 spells CASSYLDRGFYNEQFF. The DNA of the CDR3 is TGTGCCAGCAGTTACTTAGACAGGGGCTTCTACAATGAGCAGTTCTTC.